One sample yielded the 20 T cell receptor beta chains listed below, sequenced in a study of monozygotic twins with inflammatory bowel disease. TCRdb reprocessed the 5' RACE reads and stores each CDR3 protein as one record, lacking DNA. The specimen's table records more than 350,000 distinct CDR3 sequences. Sequenced material: blood. The receptors shown here come from a human donor with ulcerative colitis or Crohn's disease, or a healthy co-twin of an affected twin (not recorded which).

V gene TRBV4-1 combines with J gene TRBJ2-7; there is no DNA to check the TCRdb D call of TRBD2. The CDR3 has 13 amino acids. The germline CDR1 and CDR2 sequences are MGHRA and YSYEKL. CDR3 sequence reads: CASSREVQYEQYF.

The chain combines TRBV27 with TRBJ1-2; TCRdb proposes TRBD1, but this gene call is untestable without DNA. Germline CDR1 and CDR2: MNHEY and SMNVEV (reference sequence). The CDR3 covers 16 residues. CDR3 residues: CASKATGALLGYGYTF.

The chain is built from TRBV29-1 and TRBJ1-5. The CDR3 loop spans 15 amino acids. CDR1 and CDR2 from the germline V gene are SQVTM and ANQGSEA. CDR3 protein: CSVGQTANSNQPQHF.

J is TRBJ2-5 and V is TRBV7-9. This CDR3 has 13 residues. Looked up from germline, CDR1 is SEHNR and CDR2 is FQNEAQ (reference sequence). CDR3 protein: CASSFEEKETQYF.

The rearrangement uses TRBV18 and TRBJ1-1; TCRdb selects TRBD1, and the lack of DNA leaves this call unchecked. Germline CDR1 KGHSH, CDR2 LQKENI. This CDR3 contains 17 residues. CDR3 sequence reads: CASSPRGTAVANTEAFF.

The chain couples TRBV19 to TRBJ1-6; TCRdb names TRBD1, which stays unverified in the absence of DNA. The CDR3 loop spans 14 amino acids. Germline lookup yields CDR1 LNHDA and CDR2 SQIVND (reference sequence). CDR3 residues: CASNADRAGSPLHF.

The chain combines TRBV7-2 with TRBJ2-2; the TCRdb call, TRBD1, lacks DNA for checking. The CDR3 covers 13 residues. The germline V gene encodes CDR1 SGHTA and CDR2 FQGNSA. The CDR3 spells CASSSREIGELFF.

The rearrangement uses TRBV5-1 and TRBJ1-1. Germline values: CDR1 SGHRS, CDR2 YFSETQ. The CDR3 has 13 residues. CDR3 protein: CASSGNPNTEAFF.

The chain links TRBV6-2 or TRBV6-3 to TRBJ2-5; absent DNA, TCRdb's TRBD1 call cannot be checked. The CDR3 contains 15 residues. CDR1 MNHEY and CDR2 SVGEGT come from the germline V gene. The CDR3 loop reads CASSERGISDKTQYF.

This chain uses TRBV5-1 with TRBJ2-1; TCRdb gives TRBD1 as the D gene, but with no DNA this cannot be confirmed. The CDR3 extends over 16 amino acids. The germline CDR1 and CDR2 sequences are SGHRS and YFSETQ. The CDR3 loop reads CASSSEPLGADNEQFF.

This CDR3 is CASSLPPGGNEAFF. The rearrangement uses TRBV7-2 and TRBJ1-1; TCRdb's assignment of TRBD1 cannot be checked, as there is no DNA. Germline-derived CDR1 and CDR2 are SGHTA and FQGNSA. The CDR3 is 14 amino acids.

The gene calls are TRBV7-3 and TRBJ1-6. The germline gives CDR1 SGHTA, CDR2 FQGTGA. This CDR3 comprises 14 residues. The CDR3 reads CARGEGIYNSPLHF. Supplemented by reference TRBV7-3 and TRBJ1-6, the full variable domain reads GAGVSQTPSNKVTEKGKYVELRCDPISGHTALYWYRQSLGQGPEFLIYFQGTGAADDSGLPNDRFFAVRPEGSVSTLKIQRTERGDSAVYLCARGEGIYNSPLHFGNGTRLTVT.

CDR3 loop: CARGTSGGSEQFF. The chain recombines TRBV2 with TRBJ2-1; no DNA is available, so the TRBD2 call from TCRdb remains unchecked. The germline gives CDR1 SNHLY, CDR2 FYNNEI. This CDR3 spans 13 amino acids.

This chain links TRBV7-2 with TRBJ2-1; TCRdb indicates TRBD2, and absent DNA this call remains unverified. The length of the CDR3 is 15 residues. Per the germline V gene, CDR1 is SGHTA and CDR2 is FQGNSA. The CDR3 reads CASSLSEAPYNEQFF.

The chain couples TRBV19 to TRBJ1-1; TCRdb selects TRBD1, and the lack of DNA leaves this call unchecked. This CDR3 is 14 amino acids long. Germline assignment: CDR1 LNHDA and CDR2 SQIVND (reference sequence). The CDR3 loop reads CASRQGSVSTEAFF.

This chain uses TRBV12-3 or TRBV12-4 with TRBJ2-5. This CDR3 spans 14 amino acids. The CDR3 loop is CASTPSTYQETQYF.

The chain links TRBV4-1 to TRBJ2-3. This CDR3 region has 14 residues. Germline CDR1 and CDR2: MGHRA and YSYEKL. The CDR3 loop is CASSQVGGEDTQYF.

The chain uses TRBV7-9 and TRBJ1-3; checking the TCRdb D call of TRBD1 is not possible without DNA. Germline V gene sequence: CDR1 SEHNR, CDR2 FQNEAQ (reference sequence). The CDR3 length is 17 residues. The CDR3 sequence: CASSLRTGPSSGNTIYF.

This chain uses TRBV5-5 with TRBJ1-1; the D gene TCRdb calls, TRBD1, cannot be checked with no DNA. This CDR3 is built from 16 residues. Germline V gene sequence: CDR1 SGHKS, CDR2 YYEKEE (reference sequence). CDR3 protein: CASSFPGQGMNTEAFF.

The chain uses TRBV6-2 or TRBV6-3 and TRBJ1-3; checking the TCRdb D call of TRBD1 is not possible without DNA. Looked up from germline, CDR1 is MNHEY and CDR2 is SVGEGT. This CDR3 region has 17 residues. The CDR3 here is CASQDLLTGSSGNTIYF.